The entry that follows covers one TCR beta chain sequence. Its antigen is undetermined. Generated by immunoSEQ multiplex PCR, the TCRdb table keeps only in-frame clones and is missing some. The data hold tens of thousands of clones, with approximately 77% observed a single time. The time point was: week 35, safety follow-up. Alongside topical imiquimod, each dose of vaccine comprised 300 ug of mutant IDH1 20-mer peptide. Each donor presented with a new WHO grade 3 or 4 astrocytoma that tested IDH1-mutant and showed ATRX loss. The CDR3 sequence is 17 residues long. Germline trimming cut 2 bases from V and 0 bases from J; bases unmatched to any gene: 8. CDR1 is MNHEY, CDR2 SMNVEV, per germline (reference sequence). This specimen belongs to a study of a mutant IDH1 vaccine in newly diagnosed glioma. For the study at large: Treated patients were roughly 60% male, approximately 38% female, mean age roughly 39 years. Patients previously underwent radiotherapy, temozolomide, or both, and most underwent both.

Whole-study findings and limits: Changes to the top peripheral T cell clonotypes appeared unrelated to pseudoprogression.

The material was PBMCs, obtained from a glioma patient whose treatment included an IDH1 peptide vaccine. The chain combines TRBV27 with TRBJ1-1, with 8 bases identical to TRBD1. The receptor was isolated from a man under 40 with glioma. DNA for the CDR3: TGTGCCAGCAGTTTAGTAGGACAGGGTTGGATGAACACTGAAGCTTTCTTT. Encoded protein: CASSLVGQGWMNTEAFF.